Shown below are 16 T cell receptor beta chains from a single sample sequenced in a study of CD8+ T cells in alopecia areata. Extracted RNA was reverse transcribed, and the resulting cDNA served as sequencing template. The table came from immunoSEQ multiplex PCR; TCRdb's copy has only in-frame clones and leaves some out. There are some 180,000 clones in the sample; approximately 55% occur only once, and approximately 10% lies in the top ten. Sample treatment: oral pan-JAK inhibitor, 5-10 mg twice daily. The specimen was CD8+ T cells sorted from blood, collected at week 24, from a patient treated with tofacitinib. These receptors were collected from a human donor with alopecia areata.

This rearrangement joins TRBV2 to TRBJ1-2; D unclear. CDR1 and CDR2 from the germline V gene are SNHLY and FYNNEI. V dropped 6 bases and J dropped 6 bases, with 5 bases sitting between them. The CDR3 consists of 10 residues. DNA for the CDR3: TGTGCCAGCAGCGTCGATGGCTACACCTTC. It is translated as CASSVDGYTF.

This clone was found a few times. This chain uses TRBV29-1 with TRBJ2-7; 9 nucleotides agree with TRBD1. J lost 0 bases, V lost 5 bases, and 5 bases had no gene match. The CDR3 loop spans 14 amino acids. In germline, CDR1 is SQVTM, CDR2 ANQGSEA. DNA for the CDR3: TGCAGCGTTCTGGGGACAGGGTCCTCCTACGAGCAGTACTTC. Protein: CSVLGTGSSYEQYF.

The V and J genes are TRBV5-1 and TRBJ2-7, with D perhaps TRBD1 (6 bases). The V end lost 7 bases, the J end lost 6 bases, and 14 bases lay between the germline ends. The CDR3 sequence is 12 residues long. Looked up from germline, CDR1 is SGHRS and CDR2 is YFSETQ. CDR3 in amino acids: CASGHQGREQYF. Here the CDR3 DNA reads TGCGCCAGCGGGCATCAGGGGCGCGAGCAGTACTTC.

This clone turned up a few times. This sequence joins TRBV30 and TRBJ2-1, with D uncertain. V was cut by 5 bases and J by 2 bases, with 10 bases left in between. Germline V CDR1 and CDR2: GTSNPN, SVGIG (reference sequence). The CDR3 is 13 residues long. Here the CDR3 DNA reads TGTGCCTGGGCCACTACAACCTACAATGAGCAGTTCTTC. Its protein product is CAWATTTYNEQFF.

The chain couples TRBV30 to TRBJ1-2, with 9 bases matching TRBD1. Germline loops: CDR1 GTSNPN, CDR2 SVGIG (reference sequence). The CDR3 runs to 15 residues. J lost 6 bases, V lost 3 bases, and 11 bases had no gene match. Written as DNA, the CDR3 is TGTGCCTGGAGCCAAGGGACAGGGAAGGGGAATGGCTACACCTTC. Amino acids: CAWSQGTGKGNGYTF.

This rearrangement joins TRBV27 to TRBJ2-7; possibly TRBD2 for D (6 bases). Trimming removed 6 bases from V and 2 bases from J, with 14 bases in between. This CDR3 has 14 residues. Germline lookup yields CDR1 MNHEY and CDR2 SMNVEV (reference sequence). The CDR3 is CASSGGRVTYEQYF. For the CDR3, the DNA is TGTGCCAGCAGCGGGGGACGGGTCACCTACGAGCAGTACTTC.

This clone appeared once. The rearrangement joins TRBV29-1 to TRBJ2-1; D might be TRBD1 (7 bases). The germline CDR1 and CDR2 sequences are SQVTM and ANQGSEA. The CDR3 sequence is 16 residues long. Trimming cost V 0 bases and J 1 base, with 13 bases left between them. The CDR3 sequence is CSVEDQGGLSYNEQFF. CDR3 DNA sequence: TGCAGCGTTGAAGATCAGGGGGGCCTGTCCTACAATGAGCAGTTCTTC.

This sequence joins TRBV30 and TRBJ1-2, with D possibly being TRBD1 (5 bases). Trimming removed 8 bases from V and 3 bases from J, with 16 bases in between. The CDR3 has 13 residues. Looked up from germline, CDR1 is GTSNPN and CDR2 is SVGIG (reference sequence). CDR3 bases: TGTGCCGTATTGAGAGGGGTAGACTATGGCTACACCTTC. Amino acid sequence: CAVLRGVDYGYTF.

The gene calls are TRBV29-1 and TRBJ2-5; 7 bases line up with TRBD2. Trimming took 7 bases from V and 4 from J; bases not matched to a gene: 12. The CDR3 is 14 amino acids. Germline CDR1 SQVTM, CDR2 ANQGSEA. For the CDR3, the DNA is TGCAGCGCTGATGTGACTAGCCAGGTAGAGACCCAGTACTTC. This encodes CSADVTSQVETQYF.

This clone has just a few counts. The V and J genes are TRBV30 and TRBJ1-1; D gene unclear. The CDR3 is 14 residues long. Germline V gene data show CDR1 as GTSNPN and CDR2 as SVGIG (reference sequence). The V end lost 0 bases, the J end lost 6 bases, and 14 bases lay between the germline ends. Here the CDR3 DNA reads TGTGCCTGGAGTGTACTCACTGGAAACGCTGAAGCTTTCTTT. This sequence encodes CAWSVLTGNAEAFF.

The rearrangement joins TRBV4-3 to TRBJ1-2, with TRBD1 as a possible D gene (5 bases). From germline, CDR1 is LGHNA and CDR2 YSLEER. This CDR3 has 15 amino acids. V lost 0 bases and J lost 4, with 12 bases in between. CDR3 nucleotides: TGCGCCAGCAGCCAAGATGGGTTGACAGCCTATGGCTACACCTTC. Protein sequence: CASSQDGLTAYGYTF.

This clone showed up just once. The J gene is TRBJ1-1, the V gene TRBV19; TRBD1 aligns across 7 bases. V was pared by 9 bases and J by 2 bases, with 9 bases of the junction left unmatched. The length of the CDR3 is 14 residues. Germline V gene data show CDR1 as LNHDA and CDR2 as SQIVND (reference sequence). CDR3 coding DNA: TGTGCCAGCAGCCAAGGGACAGACAACACTGAAGCTTTCTTT. Translation gives CASSQGTDNTEAFF.

This rearrangement joins TRBV29-1 to TRBJ1-1, with TRBD1 as a possible D gene (6 bases). Trimming left V 8 bases short and J 2 bases short, with 15 bases between. Germline-derived CDR1 and CDR2 are SQVTM and ANQGSEA. There are 13 residues in the CDR3. In nucleotides, the CDR3 is TGCAGCTCAATAGGGGGGGGAAACACTGAAGCTTTCTTT. Its protein product is CSSIGGGNTEAFF. The whole variable domain, filled in from reference TRBV29-1 and TRBJ1-1, reads SAVISQKPSRDICQRGTSLTIQCQVDSQVTMMFWYRQQPGQSLTLIATANQGSEATYESGFVIDKFPISRPNLTFSTLTVSNMSPEDSSIYLCSSIGGGNTEAFFGQGTRLTVV.

This chain links TRBV27 with TRBJ1-1; maybe TRBD1 (5 bases). Germline V gene data show CDR1 as MNHEY and CDR2 as SMNVEV (reference sequence). V was cut by 6 bases and J by 3 bases, with 14 bases left in between. This CDR3 is built from 14 residues. This CDR3 is CASSPRTGHTEAFF. The CDR3 DNA reads TGTGCCAGCAGCCCCCGGACGGGACACACTGAAGCTTTCTTT.

The V and J genes are TRBV4-3 and TRBJ2-1; 10 bases map to TRBD2. V trimming: 0 bases; J trimming: 5 bases; junction bases outside the gene matches: 7. Germline assignment: CDR1 LGHNA and CDR2 YSLEER. The CDR3 sequence is 17 residues long. The CDR3 coding sequence is TGCGCCAGCAGCCAAGATGAGCGGGGGGGTCTCGACAATGAGCAGTTCTTC. The encoded protein is CASSQDERGGLDNEQFF.

CDR3: CAWSTTGQQYF. The CDR3 nucleotides are TGTGCCTGGAGTACGACGGGGCAGCAGTACTTC. The chain links TRBV30 to TRBJ2-5; perhaps D is TRBD1 or TRBD2 (5 bases each). Germline V gene sequence: CDR1 GTSNPN, CDR2 SVGIG (reference sequence). V was trimmed by 2 bases and J by 11 bases, leaving 12 bases between them. The CDR3 runs 11 residues.